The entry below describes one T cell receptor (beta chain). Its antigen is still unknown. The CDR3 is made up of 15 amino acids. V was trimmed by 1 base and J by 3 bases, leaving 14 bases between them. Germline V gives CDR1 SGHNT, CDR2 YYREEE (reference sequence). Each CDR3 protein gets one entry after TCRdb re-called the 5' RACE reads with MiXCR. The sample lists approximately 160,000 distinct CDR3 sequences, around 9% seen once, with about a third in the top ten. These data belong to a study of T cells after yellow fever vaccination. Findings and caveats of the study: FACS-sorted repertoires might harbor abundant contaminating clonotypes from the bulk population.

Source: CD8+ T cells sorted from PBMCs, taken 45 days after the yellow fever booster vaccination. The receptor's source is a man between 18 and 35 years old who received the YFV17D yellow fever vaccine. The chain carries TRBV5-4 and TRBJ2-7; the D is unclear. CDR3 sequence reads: CASSLTVDRLYEQYF. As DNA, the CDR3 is TGTGCCAGCAGCTTGACGGTGGATCGGCTCTACGAGCAGTACTTC. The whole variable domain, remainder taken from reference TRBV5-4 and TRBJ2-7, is ETGVTQSPTHLIKTRGQQVTLRCSSQSGHNTVSWYQQALGQGPQFIFQYYREEENGRGNFPPRFSGLQFPNYSSELNVNALELDDSALYLCASSLTVDRLYEQYFGPGTRLTVT.